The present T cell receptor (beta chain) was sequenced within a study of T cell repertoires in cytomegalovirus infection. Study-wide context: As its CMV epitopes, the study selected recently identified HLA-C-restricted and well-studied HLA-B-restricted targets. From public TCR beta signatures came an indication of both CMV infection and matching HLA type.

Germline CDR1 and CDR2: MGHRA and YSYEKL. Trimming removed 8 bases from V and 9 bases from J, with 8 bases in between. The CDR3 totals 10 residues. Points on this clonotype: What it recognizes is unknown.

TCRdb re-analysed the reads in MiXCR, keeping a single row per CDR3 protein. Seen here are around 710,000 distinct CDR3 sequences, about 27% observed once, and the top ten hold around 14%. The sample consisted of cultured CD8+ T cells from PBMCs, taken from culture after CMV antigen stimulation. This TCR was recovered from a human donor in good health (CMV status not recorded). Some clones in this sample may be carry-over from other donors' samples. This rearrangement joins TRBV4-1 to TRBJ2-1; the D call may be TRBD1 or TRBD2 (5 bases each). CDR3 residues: CASGTVEQFF. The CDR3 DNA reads TGCGCCAGCGGGACCGTTGAGCAGTTCTTC.